Presented here are 28 T cell receptor beta chains from one specimen sequenced in a study of control samples from healthy donors and cancer patients. Assay: immunoSEQ multiplex PCR; the TCRdb copy retains only in-frame clones and omits some. The table has around 89,000 clones, roughly 82% seen once; the top ten hold over 7.5%. The sample comprised blood. Receptors were obtained from a woman aged 60 to 75 in good health.

V and J are TRBV19 and TRBJ2-3, with a possible D match to TRBD2 (5 bases). Germline values: CDR1 LNHDA, CDR2 SQIVND (reference sequence). V lost 4 bases to trimming and J lost 2 bases, with 10 bases between them. This CDR3 is 14 amino acids long. CDR3 sequence reads: CASSTSGHTDTQYF. DNA for the CDR3: TGTGCCAGTAGTACCAGCGGCCACACAGATACGCAGTATTTT.

Points on this clone: The sample has other DNA sequences that encode this CDR3 too. The CDR3 DNA reads as TGTGCCAGTAGTACCGGGACAGCGAGCAATCAGCCCCAGCATTTT. Its translation is CASSTGTASNQPQHF. The chain couples TRBV19 to TRBJ1-5; 7 nucleotides agree with TRBD1. Germline lookup yields CDR1 LNHDA and CDR2 SQIVND (reference sequence). V lost 4 bases, J lost 1 base, and 4 bases stayed unmatched. This CDR3 spans 15 amino acids.

This sequence joins TRBV5-1 and TRBJ1-4, with TRBD1 matching over 11 bases. This CDR3 contains 14 residues. Unmatched junction bases numbered 3, after V lost 3 bases and J lost 8 bases. Germline V gene sequence: CDR1 SGHRS, CDR2 YFSETQ. CDR3 sequence: CASSSGQGGEKLFF. The CDR3 nucleotides read TGCGCCAGCAGCTCGGGACAGGGGGGAGAAAAACTGTTTTTT.

The V gene is TRBV5-4, the J gene TRBJ2-7; 9 bases map to TRBD2. Germline V CDR1 and CDR2: SGHNT, YYREEE (reference sequence). This CDR3 region has 13 residues. V trimming: 4 bases; J trimming: 5 bases; junction bases outside the gene matches: 4. CDR3: CASSPTSGDEQYF. The CDR3, as DNA: TGTGCCAGCAGCCCGACTAGCGGCGACGAGCAGTACTTC.

The chain is built from TRBV6-5 and TRBJ2-7; unclear D gene. The CDR3 totals 15 residues. Germline lookup yields CDR1 MNHEY and CDR2 SVGAGI. V was cut by 0 bases and J by 2 bases, with 11 bases left in between. CDR3 coding DNA: TGTGCCAGCAGTTACTCCCTAAAGAGCCCCTACGAGCAGTACTTC. This encodes CASSYSLKSPYEQYF.

The chain uses TRBV19 and TRBJ2-5; tentatively, D is TRBD1 (6 bases). Germline V gene data show CDR1 as LNHDA and CDR2 as SQIVND (reference sequence). Trimming took 3 bases from V and 4 from J, leaving 12 bases between them. The CDR3 has 14 residues. The chain's CDR3 is CASSITGYGETQYF. As DNA, the CDR3 is TGTGCCAGTAGTATCACAGGGTACGGAGAGACCCAGTACTTC.

The rearrangement links TRBV19 to TRBJ1-4; D is undetermined. The CDR3 sequence is 14 residues long. CDR1 is LNHDA and CDR2 is SQIVND in the germline V gene (reference sequence). V lost 4 bases, J lost 3 bases, and 9 bases lay in between. CDR3 in DNA: TGTGCCAGTAGTAAATCGAAGGCTAATGAAAAACTGTTTTTT. This sequence encodes CASSKSKANEKLFF.

The chain combines TRBV4-1 with TRBJ2-1, with 8 bases aligning to TRBD1. Germline V CDR1 and CDR2: MGHRA, YSYEKL. J was trimmed by 6 bases and V by 0 bases; bases with no gene match: 7. This CDR3 has 16 residues. In nucleotides, the CDR3 is TGCGCCAGCAGCCAAGAATCGGCGCAGGGGGCCAATGAGCAGTTCTTC. Translated, it gives CASSQESAQGANEQFF.

The CDR3 DNA sequence: TGTGCCAGCAGTGACAGGGCGTTCTATGGCTACACCTTC. Protein sequence: CASSDRAFYGYTF. The chain uses TRBV28 and TRBJ1-2; 7 bases align to TRBD1. Germline V lookup: CDR1 MDHEN, CDR2 SYDVKM. This CDR3 comprises 13 residues. The junction had 4 bases not matched to a gene; V was cut back by 5 bases and J by 4 bases.

The rearrangement joins TRBV9 to TRBJ1-2, with 9 positions matching TRBD1. Germline CDR1 and CDR2: SGDLS and YYNGEE. The length of the CDR3 is 11 residues. Germline trimming cut 7 bases from V and 6 bases from J; bases unmatched to any gene: 1. CDR3 protein: CASGTGNGYTF. The CDR3 DNA follows: TGTGCCAGCGGGACAGGGAATGGCTACACCTTC.

The chain carries TRBV3-1 (or the pseudogene TRBV3-2) and TRBJ2-5, with no clear D. The CDR3 is 15 residues long. Germline values: CDR1 LGHDT, CDR2 YNNKEL (reference sequence). V lost 0 bases and J lost 1, with 9 bases in between. This CDR3 reads CASSQDHYSQETQYF. The CDR3 coding sequence is TGTGCCAGCAGCCAAGATCATTACAGCCAAGAGACCCAGTACTTC.

The gene calls are TRBV5-4 and TRBJ1-4, with D unresolved. Deletions cut 7 bases from V and 0 bases from J, with 19 bases between. The CDR3 runs 17 residues. Germline values: CDR1 SGHNT, CDR2 YYREEE (reference sequence). The CDR3 nucleotides read TGTGCCAGCCGCCGGGGAGGACCTTCTGCAACTAATGAAAAACTGTTTTTT. Translating it yields CASRRGGPSATNEKLFF.

This clone was found once. V usage is TRBV7-8 and J usage is TRBJ1-2; perhaps TRBD1 as D (5 bases). The V gene's germline CDR1 is SGHVS and CDR2 FQNEAQ. V was clipped by 1 base and J by 8 bases, with 8 bases between them. The CDR3 is 12 amino acids. CDR3 sequence: CASSLDWDGYTF. The CDR3 coding sequence is TGTGCCAGCAGCTTAGACTGGGACGGCTACACCTTC.

This clone was detected a few times. The chain couples TRBV14 to TRBJ2-7, with 12 bases identical to TRBD2. The germline gives CDR1 SGHDN, CDR2 FVKESK. The J segment lost 7 bases and the V segment lost 4 bases, leaving 8 bases of the junction unmatched. The CDR3 length is 15 residues. The CDR3 region has the DNA TGTGCCAGCAGCCTTTCCGGACTAGCGGGAAGGGAGCAGTACTTC. It yields the protein CASSLSGLAGREQYF. The whole variable domain, filled in from reference TRBV14 and TRBJ2-7, reads EAGVTQFPSHSVIEKGQTVTLRCDPISGHDNLYWYRRVMGKEIKFLLHFVKESKQDESGMPNNRFLAERTGGTYSTLKVQPAELEDSGVYFCASSLSGLAGREQYFGPGTRLTVT.

The chain is built from TRBV27 and TRBJ2-5, with TRBD1 matching 8 bases. J gave up 1 base and V 6 bases, and 4 bases lay outside the gene matches. CDR1 MNHEY and CDR2 SMNVEV come from the germline V gene (reference sequence). This CDR3 is built from 14 residues. The CDR3 sequence is CASRSTGGQETQYF. Here the CDR3 DNA reads TGTGCCAGCAGGAGTACAGGGGGCCAAGAGACCCAGTACTTC.

This chain joins TRBV18 and TRBJ1-4, with unresolved D. Germline V gene data show CDR1 as KGHSH and CDR2 as LQKENI. The length of the CDR3 is 13 residues. Trimming shortened V by 4 bases and J by 5 bases, and 8 bases separated the two germline ends. CDR3 bases: TGTGCCAGCTCACAAGGTCGAAATGAAAAACTGTTTTTT. As protein: CASSQGRNEKLFF.

This clone occurred once. V usage is TRBV6-5 and J usage is TRBJ2-5, with 8 nucleotides matching TRBD1. The V segment lost 6 bases and the J segment 8 bases; nucleotides outside the gene matches: 5. The germline CDR1 and CDR2 sequences are MNHEY and SVGAGI. This CDR3 has 12 amino acids. The CDR3 DNA sequence: TGTGCCAGCAGAACAGGGGGGAGCACCCAGTACTTC. Its translation is CASRTGGSTQYF.

This chain joins TRBV11-2 and TRBJ2-5, with 9 bases aligning to TRBD2. The V segment lost 2 bases and the J segment 2 bases; nucleotides outside the gene matches: 6. CDR1 and CDR2 from the germline V gene are SGHAT and FQNNGV. This CDR3 comprises 16 residues. The CDR3 DNA follows: TGTGCCAGCAGCTTACTTCGCGGGGGGGCTCAAGAGACCCAGTACTTC. Residues: CASSLLRGGAQETQYF. Using reference TRBV11-2 and TRBJ2-5 for the parts outside the CDR3, the full variable domain is EAGVAQSPRYKIIEKRQSVAFWCNPISGHATLYWYQQILGQGPKLLIQFQNNGVVDDSQLPKDRFSAERLKGVDSTLKIQPAKLEDSAVYLCASSLLRGGAQETQYFGPGTRLLVL.

The J gene is TRBJ2-1, the V gene TRBV18, with unresolved D. This CDR3 is 15 amino acids long. Per germline, CDR1 KGHSH and CDR2 LQKENI. The V and J ends lost 0 bases and 6 bases respectively, with 12 bases between them. In nucleotides, the CDR3 is TGTGCCAGCTCACCACCGGGCACAACCGTCAATGAGCAGTTCTTC. Translation gives CASSPPGTTVNEQFF.

This clone was observed a few times. This chain joins TRBV13 and TRBJ2-4; weak D call: TRBD1 (6 bases). This CDR3 has 17 residues. With 5 bases removed from V and 1 base from J, the gap between germline ends came to 18 bases. The germline gives CDR1 PRHDT, CDR2 FYEKMQ (reference sequence). CDR3 coding DNA: TGTGCCAGCAGCAAATTCGGAGTGGGGGCGGCCAAAAACATTCAGTACTTC. As protein: CASSKFGVGAAKNIQYF.

The chain links TRBV6-1 to TRBJ2-7, with 11 bases that match TRBD1. With V trimmed by 4 bases and J by 3 bases, 8 bases remained unmatched. The CDR3 spans 16 residues. CDR1 MNHNS and CDR2 SASEGT come from the germline V gene. The CDR3 coding sequence is TGTGCCAGCAGTGGCCCTTGGGGACAGGGGGGCTACGAGCAGTACTTC. Its translation: CASSGPWGQGGYEQYF.

A word on this clone: In the same sample, other DNA sequences code for this CDR3. This rearrangement joins TRBV12-3 or TRBV12-4 to TRBJ2-7; D is undetermined. The CDR3 totals 11 residues. V was cut by 3 bases and J by 2 bases, with 2 bases left in between. The CDR3 DNA follows: TGTGCCAGCAGTTTTGCCTACGAGCAGTACTTC. It encodes CASSFAYEQYF.

This chain joins TRBV19 and TRBJ1-6, with 10 bases fitting TRBD1. The CDR3 has 15 residues. V shed 1 base and J 6 bases; nucleotides not matched to a gene: 0. Germline V gives CDR1 LNHDA, CDR2 SQIVND (reference sequence). The CDR3 DNA follows: TGTGCCAGTAGTATAGGGACAGGGGGTAATTCACCCCTCCACTTT. It specifies CASSIGTGGNSPLHF.

The rearrangement uses TRBV6-2 or TRBV6-3 and TRBJ2-5; D uncertain. Germline CDR1 and CDR2: MNHEY and SVGEGT. V was clipped by 4 bases and J by 1 base, with 7 bases between them. The CDR3 spans 13 residues. CDR3 coding DNA: TGTGCCAGCAGTTTCGCTGCCCAAGAGACCCAGTACTTC. It encodes CASSFAAQETQYF.

The rearrangement joins TRBV19 to TRBJ1-4; D is possibly TRBD1 (5 bases). V lost 7 bases and J lost 8, with 23 bases in between. This CDR3 region has 16 residues. Germline V gives CDR1 LNHDA, CDR2 SQIVND (reference sequence). The CDR3 DNA reads as TGTGCCAGTAATACTTACGGGAGCAAGAGGGGAGAAAAACTGTTTTTT. This codes for CASNTYGSKRGEKLFF. Using reference TRBV19 and TRBJ1-4 for the parts outside the CDR3, the full variable domain is DGGITQSPKYLFRKEGQNVTLSCEQNLNHDAMYWYRQDPGQGLRLIYYSQIVNDFQKGDIAEGYSVSREKKESFPLTVTSAQKNPTAFYLCASNTYGSKRGEKLFFGSGTQLSVL.

CDR3 bases: TGTGCCAGCAGCTCGGACAGGCTAAAACTGTTTTTT. It specifies CASSSDRLKLFF. V usage is TRBV12-3 or TRBV12-4 and J usage is TRBJ1-4; the match to TRBD1 covers 7 bases. CDR3 length: 12 amino acids. V was clipped by 6 bases and J by 10 bases; unmatched bases: 5.

The gene calls are TRBV15 and TRBJ2-7; D call uncertain. Deletions cut 0 bases from V and 3 bases from J, with 3 bases between. Germline V gene data show CDR1 as LNHNV and CDR2 as YYDKDF (reference sequence). The CDR3 is 12 amino acids. CDR3 nucleotides: TGTGCCACCAGCAGAGATCACTACGAGCAGTACTTC. It is translated as CATSRDHYEQYF.

This chain links TRBV29-1 with TRBJ2-5, with TRBD1 identical over 10 bases. CDR1 is SQVTM, CDR2 ANQGSEA, per germline. The J segment lost 4 bases and the V segment lost 4 bases, leaving 3 bases of the junction unmatched. The CDR3 consists of 13 residues. The CDR3 sequence: CSVGDRGTETQYF. As DNA, the CDR3 is TGCAGCGTTGGGGACAGGGGAACAGAGACCCAGTACTTC.